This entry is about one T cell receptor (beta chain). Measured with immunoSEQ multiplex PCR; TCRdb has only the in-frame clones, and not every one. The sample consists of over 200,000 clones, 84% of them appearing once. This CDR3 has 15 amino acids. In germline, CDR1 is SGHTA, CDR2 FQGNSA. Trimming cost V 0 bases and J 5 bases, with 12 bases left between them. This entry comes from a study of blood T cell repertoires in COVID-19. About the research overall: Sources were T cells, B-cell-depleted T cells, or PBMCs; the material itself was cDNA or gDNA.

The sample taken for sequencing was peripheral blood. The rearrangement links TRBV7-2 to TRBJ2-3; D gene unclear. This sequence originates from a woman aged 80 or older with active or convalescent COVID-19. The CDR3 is CASSLALVAVDTQYF. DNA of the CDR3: TGTGCCAGCAGCTTAGCGCTGGTAGCCGTAGATACGCAGTATTTT. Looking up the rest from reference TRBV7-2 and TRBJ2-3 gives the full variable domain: GAGVSQSPSNKVTEKGKDVELRCDPISGHTALYWYRQSLGQGLEFLIYFQGNSAPDKSGLPSDRFSAERTGGSVSTLTIQRTQQEDSAVYLCASSLALVAVDTQYFGPGTRLTVL.